This paragraph covers one T cell receptor (beta chain) sequence. Its antigen is not known. The naive CD8 fraction comprised CD45RO-negative cells positively selected for CCR7 and excluded terminally differentiated effector memory CD45RA+ cells. The entry originates in a study of shared clonotypes between healthy human individuals. In the study overall: The study drew on a couple of women and a few men aged 18 to 49 as donors.

Germline assignment: CDR1 SGHAT and CDR2 FQNNGV. Unmatched junction bases numbered 9, after V lost 8 bases and J lost 5 bases. The CDR3 has 14 amino acids. It was across several immunoSEQ plates that each subset's genomic DNA was evenly split. The table came from immunoSEQ multiplex PCR; TCRdb's copy has only in-frame clones and leaves some out. The sample consists of about 2,200,000 clones, approximately 94% of them appearing once. Overall study findings and caveats: At large depth, rarefaction still showed sorted-subset sequencing to be incomplete.

The sample taken for sequencing was naive CD8+ T cells from PBMCs. The chain employs TRBV11-2 and TRBJ2-1, with 7 bases fitting TRBD2. This TCR was sampled from a man between 18 and 35 years old in good health. Some clones in this sample may be carry-over from other donors' samples. As DNA, the CDR3 is TGTGCCAGCGACCACCTGCGGGAGAACAATGAGCAGTTCTTC. It yields the protein CASDHLRENNEQFF.